The next 4 T cell receptor beta chains were all read from a single sample in a study of graft-versus-host responses after intestinal transplantation. Produced via immunoSEQ multiplex PCR; TCRdb's table is partial and in-frame only. Seen here are fewer than 90,000 clones, approximately 94% observed once, and the top ten hold about 0.2%. Their antigens are not known. Source: unstimulated CD4+ T cells sorted from spleen or lymph node cells, taken before transplant. The source of these receptors is a human donor who was the organ donor for an intestinal transplant.

This chain joins TRBV11-2 and TRBJ2-1, with TRBD2 matching 8 bases. CDR1 and CDR2 from the germline V gene are SGHAT and FQNNGV. The J segment lost 7 bases and the V segment lost 1 base, leaving 15 bases of the junction unmatched. The CDR3 has 18 residues. DNA of the CDR3: TGTGCCAGCAGCTTAGCCCGAGGAAGGCGGGGGGTCTGGAATGAGCAGTTCTTC. It codes for CASSLARGRRGVWNEQFF.

This chain links TRBV23-1 with TRBJ2-6; 7 bases map to TRBD1. TRBV23-1 is an open reading frame, and its role is uncertain. Unmatched junction bases numbered 2, after V lost 5 bases and J lost 10 bases. CDR3 length: 12 amino acids. The CDR3 bases are TGCGCCAGCAGTATGGACAGGAACGTCCTGACTTTC. Protein: CASSMDRNVLTF.

V gene TRBV6-6 combines with J gene TRBJ2-3; D remains unclear. The CDR3 totals 13 residues. The germline V gene encodes CDR1 MNHNY and CDR2 SVGAGI (reference sequence). Trimming left V 4 bases short and J 8 bases short, with 13 bases between. The CDR3 region has the DNA TGTGCCAGCAGTTCCTACCAAGCCAGTACGCAGTATTTT. This encodes CASSSYQASTQYF.

The chain's CDR3 is CASSPYQGGVGEKLFF. The CDR3, as DNA: TGCGCCAGCAGCCCCTACCAGGGGGGAGTCGGTGAAAAACTGTTTTTT. The V gene is TRBV5-1, the J gene TRBJ1-4; 7 bases match TRBD1. CDR1 is SGHRS, CDR2 YFSETQ, per germline. V dropped 4 bases and J dropped 7; count of bases not matched to a gene: 13. This CDR3 has 16 residues.